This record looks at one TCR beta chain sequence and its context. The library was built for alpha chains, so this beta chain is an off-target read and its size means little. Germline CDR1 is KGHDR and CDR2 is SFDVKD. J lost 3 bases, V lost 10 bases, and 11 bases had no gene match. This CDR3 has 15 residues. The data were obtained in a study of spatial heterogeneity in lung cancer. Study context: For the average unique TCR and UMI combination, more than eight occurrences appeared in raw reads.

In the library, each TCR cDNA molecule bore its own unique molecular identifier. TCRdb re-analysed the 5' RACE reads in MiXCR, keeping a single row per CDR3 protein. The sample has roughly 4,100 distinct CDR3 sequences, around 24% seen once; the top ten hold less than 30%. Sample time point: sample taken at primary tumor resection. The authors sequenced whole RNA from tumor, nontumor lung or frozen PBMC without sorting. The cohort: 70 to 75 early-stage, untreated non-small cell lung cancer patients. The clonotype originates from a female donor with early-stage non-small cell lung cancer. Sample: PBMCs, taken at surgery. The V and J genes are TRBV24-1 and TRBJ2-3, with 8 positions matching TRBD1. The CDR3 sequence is CATGSWTGWTDTQYF. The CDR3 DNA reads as TGTGCCACGGGGTCATGGACAGGGTGGACAGATACGCAGTATTTT.